The clone carrying this TCR beta chain came up a few times. Its matching antigen is unknown. The data are from a study of regulatory T cells in long-lasting Graves disease. Study as a whole: Newly diagnosed Graves' patients had under 3 months of antithyroid drugs. The study's findings and limits: Persistent cases favored TRBV28, TRBJ1-2 and TRBJ2-5. Since the sample size was small, accuracy may have been reduced.

In building TCR beta libraries, iRepertoire HTBI primers were used together with Arm-PCR of CDR3 regions. TCRdb re-called the multiplex PCR reads with MiXCR, one entry per CDR3 protein. Among roughly 260,000 distinct CDR3 sequences, under 20% were seen once, and the ten largest hold 12% to 15%. Germline V lookup: CDR1 DFQATT, CDR2 SNEGSKA (reference sequence). Trimming pared 3 bases from V and 6 bases from J, leaving 18 bases between. The CDR3 runs 15 residues. Documented time point: newly diagnosed GD, antithyroid drugs for less than 3 months. From RNA extracted from PBMCs, the TCR library was made. These data were also reused for a study on T cells in Graves' hyperthyroidism and ophthalmopathy.

The sample in question was peripheral blood mononuclear cells (PBMCs), obtained at new diagnosis, from a patient treated with antithyroid drugs. This receptor was identified in a woman aged 25 to 39 with Graves disease. The chain joins TRBV20-1 to TRBJ1-3; TRBD1 might be the D (6 bases). The chain's CDR3 is CSASLSRGRQNTIYF. CDR3 nucleotides: TGCAGTGCTAGCCTTTCCAGGGGCCGTCAAAACACCATATATTTT.